These 9 T cell receptor beta chains came from one sample sequenced in a study of CD8 T cells in Susac syndrome. Random hexamers served to reverse transcribe roughly 0.45 to 1 ug RNA. TCRdb independently ran MiXCR on the immunoSEQ multiplex PCR reads; one entry per CDR3 protein. The sample yields roughly 140,000 distinct CDR3 sequences, about 94% seen once. The sequencing input was CD8+ T cells from PBMCs. Every receptor here comes from a human donor with multiple sclerosis.

The chain recombines TRBV4-3 with TRBJ2-1; 9 positions match TRBD2. Per germline, CDR1 LGHNA and CDR2 YSLEER. The CDR3 has 16 residues. The trim removed 0 bases at V and 10 bases at J, leaving 10 bases unmatched. The chain's CDR3 is CASSQDWAGGRGEQFF. CDR3 nucleotide sequence: TGCGCCAGCAGCCAAGATTGGGCGGGGGGGCGCGGAGAGCAGTTCTTC.

This chain connects TRBV3-1 to TRBJ2-7, with D possibly being TRBD1 or TRBD2 (7 bases each). CDR1 is LGHDT and CDR2 is YNNKEL in the germline V gene (reference sequence). This CDR3 comprises 15 residues. With 1 base removed from V and 4 bases from J, the gap between germline ends came to 14 bases. The DNA for the CDR3 is TGTGCCAGCAGCCAAGCCAGGGGGGGCCAGTACGAGCAGTACTTC. It is translated as CASSQARGGQYEQYF.

The chain recombines TRBV28 with TRBJ1-3; D is undetermined. CDR1 is MDHEN, CDR2 SYDVKM, per germline. This CDR3 is 13 amino acids long. Trimming cost V 6 bases and J 0 bases, with 6 bases left between them. CDR3 amino acids: CASRGFSGNTIYF. The CDR3 nucleotides read TGTGCCAGCAGGGGATTCTCTGGAAACACCATATATTTT.

The rearrangement links TRBV12-3 or TRBV12-4 to TRBJ1-1; D not resolved. V shed 3 bases and J shed 8 bases, with 13 bases lying between them. The CDR3 is 13 amino acids. Written as DNA, the CDR3 is TGTGCCAGCAGTTTTCCGCAGGTTACAGAAGCTTTCTTT. Amino acids: CASSFPQVTEAFF.

V usage is TRBV7-6 and J usage is TRBJ2-1; D call uncertain. The CDR3 spans 14 residues. Per germline, CDR1 SGHVS and CDR2 FNYEAQ. Trimming cost V 2 bases and J 1 base, with 6 bases left between them. CDR3 DNA sequence: TGTGCCAGCAGCTTAAGCCCATCCTACAATGAGCAGTTCTTC. Its translation is CASSLSPSYNEQFF.

The chain combines TRBV7-9 with TRBJ2-7; D is ambiguous. Germline CDR1 and CDR2: SEHNR and FQNEAQ (reference sequence). V was cut by 1 base and J by 3 bases, with 10 bases left in between. The CDR3 covers 14 residues. The CDR3 reads CASSLGGIGYEQYF. The CDR3 region has the DNA TGTGCCAGCAGCTTAGGTGGAATCGGCTACGAGCAGTACTTC.

The chain uses TRBV18 and TRBJ2-1, with D tentatively TRBD2 (6 bases). Between the trimmed V and J ends, which lost 3 bases and 8 bases, there was a span of 11 bases. Germline CDR1 reads KGHSH; CDR2 reads LQKENI. The CDR3 loop spans 13 amino acids. CDR3 protein: CASSPSTRDEQFF. The CDR3 DNA reads TGTGCCAGCTCACCTTCGACTAGAGATGAGCAGTTCTTC.

The CDR3 sequence is CASSTGQGKAYEQYF. DNA for the CDR3: TGTGCCAGCAGCACCGGACAGGGGAAGGCGTACGAGCAGTACTTC. The J gene is TRBJ2-7, the V gene TRBV5-6; TRBD1 agrees at 9 bases. Germline V lookup: CDR1 SGHDT, CDR2 YYEEEE. V lost 4 bases, J lost 4 bases, and 9 bases stayed unmatched. The CDR3 totals 15 residues.

The chain joins TRBV21-1 to TRBJ1-6; the D call of TRBD1 is as the table states it, not checked on the DNA. TRBV21-1 is a pseudogene locus. This CDR3 region has 15 residues. CDR3 loop: CASSKMGVPNSPLHF. The CDR3 DNA reads TGTGCCAGCAGCAAGATGGGGGTGCCAAATTCACCCCTCCACTTT.